Following are 30 T cell receptor beta chains from one sample sequenced in a study of T cells expressing NK-cell markers. TCRdb reworked the 5' RACE reads into one entry per CDR3 protein, no DNA. The table counts 440,000 or so distinct CDR3 sequences; more than 7% lies in the top ten. Material: blood T cells: a sorted CD56 or NKG2C T cell subset, CD4+ or CD8+ T cells, or bulk PBMC T cells (not recorded which). The receptors here all came from a woman between 18 and 69 years old in good health.

V and J are TRBV12-3 or TRBV12-4 and TRBJ1-2. The CDR3 extends over 11 amino acids. The CDR3: CASRSERGYTF.

The chain employs TRBV10-3 and TRBJ2-7; lacking DNA, the TRBD1 call made by TCRdb goes unchecked. Germline V lookup: CDR1 ENHRY, CDR2 SYGVKD. This CDR3 has 12 amino acids. CDR3 sequence: CAISVGGSEQYF.

The J gene is TRBJ1-4, the V gene TRBV12-3 or TRBV12-4. This CDR3 spans 15 amino acids. The CDR3 here is CASSWSGLNNEKLFF.

This chain uses TRBV12-3 or TRBV12-4 with TRBJ1-5; TCRdb selects TRBD1, and the lack of DNA leaves this call unchecked. CDR3 length equals 14 residues. This CDR3 is CASTRTGGNQPQHF.

CDR3 region: CASSQNPGSVEQFF. The gene calls are TRBV3-1 and TRBJ2-1; TCRdb's D call of TRBD1 is untestable without DNA. This CDR3 has 14 residues. Germline loops: CDR1 LGHDT, CDR2 YNNKEL (reference sequence).

The chain employs TRBV5-1 and TRBJ1-1. Germline CDR1 reads SGHRS; CDR2 reads YFSETQ. This CDR3 has 13 residues. CDR3 sequence: CASSLDADTEAFF.

This chain's CDR3 is CSAETGATYEQYF. This rearrangement joins TRBV20-1 to TRBJ2-7; the TCRdb call, TRBD1, lacks DNA for checking. The germline gives CDR1 DFQATT, CDR2 SNEGSKA (reference sequence). This CDR3 is built from 13 residues.

The rearrangement uses TRBV20-1 and TRBJ1-2; with no DNA, the TCRdb D assignment of TRBD1 cannot be verified. This CDR3 contains 18 residues. Germline V CDR1 and CDR2: DFQATT, SNEGSKA (reference sequence). This chain's CDR3 is CSARYLEPDRGFNYGYTF.

CDR3 region: CSVPGTAVSEQFF. The V gene is TRBV29-1, the J gene TRBJ2-1; the D call from TCRdb, TRBD1, cannot be confirmed without DNA. The CDR3 has 13 amino acids. Germline V gene lookup returns CDR1 SQVTM and CDR2 ANQGSEA.

V usage is TRBV12-3 or TRBV12-4 and J usage is TRBJ2-3; the TCRdb call, TRBD1, lacks DNA for checking. CDR3 length equals 16 residues. This CDR3 is CASSLPTGGRTDTQYF.

The chain employs TRBV29-1 and TRBJ1-1. The germline gives CDR1 SQVTM, CDR2 ANQGSEA. CDR3 size: 12 residues. CDR3 residues: CSVQRGGTEAFF.

The chain has TRBV7-2 and TRBJ2-1. Germline CDR1 reads SGHTA; CDR2 reads FQGNSA. The CDR3 spans 14 residues. CDR3 amino acids: CASSLGDSYNGQFF.

The rearrangement links TRBV20-1 to TRBJ1-5. Germline V lookup: CDR1 DFQATT, CDR2 SNEGSKA (reference sequence). This CDR3 has 14 amino acids. CDR3 amino acids: CSASRQGPNQPQHF.

The chain combines TRBV4-3 with TRBJ2-3; TCRdb lists TRBD1, though no DNA is available to test this call. The CDR3 loop spans 15 amino acids. Germline values: CDR1 LGHNA, CDR2 YSLEER. The CDR3 protein is CASSQIQGGADTQYF.

The V gene is TRBV5-4, the J gene TRBJ2-3; there is no DNA to check the TCRdb D call of TRBD2. The CDR3 loop spans 16 amino acids. Germline V gene data show CDR1 as SGHNT and CDR2 as YYREEE (reference sequence). This chain's CDR3 is CASTARGTSGTDTQYF.

This sequence joins TRBV12-3 or TRBV12-4 and TRBJ2-3; TCRdb calls TRBD1, which cannot be checked without DNA. The CDR3 is 14 residues long. This chain's CDR3 is CASTDRGGADTQYF.

The chain recombines TRBV7-7 with TRBJ2-2; the TRBD1 assignment by TCRdb is unverifiable without DNA. The CDR3 has 15 amino acids. Germline CDR1 and CDR2: SSHAT and FNYEAQ (reference sequence). The chain's CDR3 is CASSLGRRGTGELFF.

This CDR3 reads CATSRDKGTYEQYF. This chain joins TRBV15 and TRBJ2-7. Germline V gene sequence: CDR1 LNHNV, CDR2 YYDKDF (reference sequence). The CDR3 sequence is 14 residues long.

The chain combines TRBV5-5 with TRBJ2-5. The CDR3 runs to 14 residues. From germline, CDR1 is SGHKS and CDR2 YYEKEE (reference sequence). The CDR3 region is CASSLVMVEETQYF.

The chain uses TRBV18 and TRBJ2-5; lacking DNA, the TRBD2 call made by TCRdb goes unchecked. Germline V gene data show CDR1 as KGHSH and CDR2 as LQKENI. This CDR3 comprises 13 residues. CDR3 sequence: CASSPGRAETQYF.

The chain is built from TRBV5-4 and TRBJ2-5. Germline values: CDR1 SGHNT, CDR2 YYREEE (reference sequence). The length of the CDR3 is 13 residues. The CDR3 reads CASSFDIRGTQYF.

V gene TRBV28 combines with J gene TRBJ2-1; TCRdb names TRBD1, which stays unverified in the absence of DNA. The CDR3 spans 16 residues. CDR1 is MDHEN and CDR2 is SYDVKM in the germline V gene. Here the CDR3 reads CASSLGGTRSYNEQFF.

The gene calls are TRBV19 and TRBJ1-2; TCRdb names TRBD1, which stays unverified in the absence of DNA. This CDR3 is 15 amino acids long. From germline, CDR1 is LNHDA and CDR2 SQIVND (reference sequence). The CDR3: CASSRRPTGENGYTF.

The chain uses TRBV6-1 and TRBJ2-3. The CDR3 spans 14 residues. The germline gives CDR1 MNHNS, CDR2 SASEGT. The CDR3 reads CASSTSLLGDTQYF.

This chain links TRBV6-6 with TRBJ1-1; TCRdb outputs TRBD1, but without DNA this stays unchecked. Germline V gene lookup returns CDR1 MNHNY and CDR2 SVGAGI (reference sequence). This CDR3 has 12 residues. The CDR3 region is CASSYSGQGAFF.

This chain connects TRBV2 to TRBJ1-3; TCRdb calls TRBD1, which cannot be checked without DNA. CDR1 is SNHLY, CDR2 FYNNEI, per germline. The CDR3 consists of 15 residues. The chain's CDR3 is CASRRQGHEGNTIYF.

This chain links TRBV20-1 with TRBJ2-3; the D gene TCRdb calls, TRBD2, cannot be checked with no DNA. Germline CDR1 DFQATT, CDR2 SNEGSKA (reference sequence). This CDR3 is 16 amino acids long. The CDR3 region is CSAPLLTGGPTDTQYF.

CDR3 region: CASSLGAADTGELFF. The chain recombines TRBV28 with TRBJ2-2; absent DNA, TCRdb's TRBD1 call cannot be checked. The CDR3 is 15 amino acids. In germline, CDR1 is MDHEN, CDR2 SYDVKM.

This chain connects TRBV7-2 to TRBJ2-3; TCRdb indicates TRBD1, and absent DNA this call remains unverified. CDR1 is SGHTA, CDR2 FQGNSA, per germline. This CDR3 contains 17 residues. This chain's CDR3 is CASSAHPGGTFTDTQYF.

The gene calls are TRBV9 and TRBJ2-6; checking the TCRdb D call of TRBD1 is not possible without DNA. Per the germline V gene, CDR1 is SGDLS and CDR2 is YYNGEE. This CDR3 is 15 amino acids long. CDR3: CASSVQGGRANVLTF.